This paragraph covers one T cell receptor (beta chain) sequence. Its antigen is not yet known. It has no much larger one-base neighbor in the sample; base qualities were not kept. CDR1 and CDR2 are drawn from the germline V gene (reference sequence): GTSNPN, SVGIG. Trimming removed 2 bases from V and 1 base from J, leaving 14 bases between the germline ends. The CDR3 covers 16 residues, taking in both the cysteine and the phenylalanine. Only the CDR3 portion is preserved as DNA: 48 bases, with reading frame beginning at the first base. The time point label for this specimen denotes: baseline before first vaccination. Vaccinee samples came from UK trials COV001 and COV002, including a single-blind randomized controlled phase 2/3 trial of AZD1222 (ChAdOx1 nCoV-19) in healthy adults. Trial participant PBMC samples were collected at day 0 and day 28 after the second dose for TCRbeta chain sequencing. The sample comes from a study of T cell responses to AZD1222 COVID-19 vaccine (dated by TCRdb to the early 2020s). Notes on the research overall: AZD1222 recipients given second doses at about 4 weeks or at about 12 weeks were pooled, since spike-specific TCR depth and breadth were not found to differ between the two schedules. Enrollment into the trials was organized by age into subgroups of 18-55, 56-69 and 70-plus years, and those subgroups contained about 160, 30 and 59 TCR-sequenced participants, respectively. A total of about 250 trial participants underwent TCR sequencing, of whom roughly 210 had received two doses of AZD1222 and 26 had received two doses of the MenACWY control vaccine.

General study outcomes and caveats: After two AZD1222 doses, spike-specific TCR breadth and depth were significantly higher than at day 0 and than in MenACWY recipients. Reportedly, close to half of the unique spike-specific TCRs recognized epitopes lying outside the regions that are mutated in the B.1.351 and B.1.1.7 variants. No day 14 peak-response samples were available, so repertoires were characterized only after the peak T cell response. CD4 TCRs associated with the vaccine covered the entire spike protein, and the dominant responses were in regions 160-218 and 743-854. Participants were mostly white British and included more females than males, and it was suggested by the authors that clonal diversity may have been underestimated. Conclusions about previously exposed vaccinees are limited, since just a handful of AZD1222 recipients were seropositive for SARS-CoV-2 at baseline. In the small 56-69-year group, the increase in depth fell short of significance, most likely because of low power.

The CDR3 regions of human TCRbeta chains were analyzed by immunosequencing. In the paper's pipeline: Repertoire TCRs were matched against a reference library of SARS-CoV-2-specific TCRs generated with the MIRA antigen-specificity platform. Breadth was defined as the fraction of unique TCRs that were SARS-CoV-2-associated, and depth was defined as the fraction of total T cells that were SARS-CoV-2-associated. Using the MIRA data, every spike-specific TCR was mapped to the spike region that the TCR reacted to and assigned to either a CD4 or a CD8 class. Log10-transformed breadth and depth values were compared by one-way ANOVA with Sidak's multiple comparisons tests. The source is immuneACCESS, and TCRdb retained only in-frame sequences with V and J called. Part of the clones is not carried over; for the studies checked, unresolved V genes explain less than half of this, and the remainder is unexplained. V and J calls and clone size come straight from that table; D and trimming were deduced from the DNA. The sample contains 170,000 or so clones, approximately 90% of them found a single time. The top ten clonotypes cover roughly 1.6% of the sample.

Here the chain combines TRBV30 and TRBJ1-4; the D gene is not confidently resolved. This receptor was taken from an adult in good health. The specimen comprised peripheral blood, sampled on day 0 of AZD1222 vaccination. The CDR3 in this case is CAWSLASDGTNEKLFF. The nucleotide sequence reads TGTGCCTGGAGTCTAGCGTCGGACGGAACTAATGAAAAACTGTTTTTT.